This entry features one TCR beta chain sequence. The antigen is not known. The record originates from a study of T cell responses to AZD1222 COVID-19 vaccine. General study results and limits: Reports say nearly half of spike-specific TCRs go after unmutated variant regions. The span of vaccine-associated CD4 TCRs extended across spike, with dominance at 160-218 and 743-854.

V was shortened by 6 bases and J by 2 bases, with 14 bases between the two germline ends. The CDR3 consists of 14 residues. Looked up from germline, CDR1 is SEHNR and CDR2 is FQNEAQ (reference sequence). Sequencing used immunoSEQ multiplex PCR; TCRdb keeps in-frame clones, though not all of them. The sample consists of about 120,000 clones, approximately 90% of them appearing once. The chain has TRBV7-9 and TRBJ2-7; either TRBD1 or TRBD2 may fit D (5 bases each). This sequence originates from an adult in good health. The sample consisted of peripheral blood, taken on day 0 of AZD1222 vaccination. The CDR3 spells CASRGDQPAYEQYF. Here the CDR3 DNA reads TGTGCCAGCAGAGGGGACCAACCCGCCTACGAGCAGTACTTC.